The subject of this entry is one T cell receptor (beta chain). CDR1 and CDR2 from the germline V gene are MNHNY and SVGAGI (reference sequence). This CDR3 has 14 amino acids. V lost 2 bases, J lost 6 bases, and 14 bases lay in between. The data were obtained in a study of blood T cell repertoires in COVID-19. Method: immunoSEQ multiplex PCR; TCRdb's copy keeps in-frame clones and lacks some. The sample holds over 250,000 clones, 83% seen once. Sequencing used peripheral blood. This chain joins TRBV6-6 and TRBJ2-7, with D hard to call. The clonotype comes from a woman aged 45-65 years who had recovered from COVID-19. CDR3 protein: CASSYRGDEVEQYF. The CDR3 coding sequence is TGTGCCAGCAGTTACAGAGGAGACGAGGTCGAGCAGTACTTC.